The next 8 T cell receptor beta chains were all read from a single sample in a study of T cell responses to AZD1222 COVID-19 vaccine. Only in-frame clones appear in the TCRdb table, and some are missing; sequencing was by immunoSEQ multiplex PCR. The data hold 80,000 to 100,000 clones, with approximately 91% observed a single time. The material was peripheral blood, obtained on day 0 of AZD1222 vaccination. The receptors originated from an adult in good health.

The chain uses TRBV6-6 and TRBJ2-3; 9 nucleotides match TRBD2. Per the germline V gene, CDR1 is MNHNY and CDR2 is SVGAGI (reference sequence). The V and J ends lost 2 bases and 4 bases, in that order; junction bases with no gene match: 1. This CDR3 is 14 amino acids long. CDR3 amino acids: CASSYAGGADTQYF. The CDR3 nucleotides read TGTGCCAGCAGTTACGCGGGGGGGGCAGATACGCAGTATTTT.

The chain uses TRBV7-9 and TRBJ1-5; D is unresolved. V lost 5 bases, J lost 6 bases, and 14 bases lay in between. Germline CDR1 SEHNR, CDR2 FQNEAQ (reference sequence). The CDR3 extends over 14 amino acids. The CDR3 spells CASSPPVDSQPQHF. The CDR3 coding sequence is TGTGCCAGCAGCCCCCCGGTGGACTCTCAGCCCCAGCATTTT.

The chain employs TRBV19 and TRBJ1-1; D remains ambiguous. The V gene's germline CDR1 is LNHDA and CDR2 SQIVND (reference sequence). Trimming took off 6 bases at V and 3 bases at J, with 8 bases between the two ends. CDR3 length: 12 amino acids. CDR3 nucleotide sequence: TGTGCCAGTAGGTCGATTCACACTGAAGCTTTCTTT. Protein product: CASRSIHTEAFF.

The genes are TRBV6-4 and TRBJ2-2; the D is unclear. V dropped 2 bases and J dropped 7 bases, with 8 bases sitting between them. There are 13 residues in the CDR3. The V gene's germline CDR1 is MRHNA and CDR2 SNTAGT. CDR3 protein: CASSDGYIGELFF. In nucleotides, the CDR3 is TGTGCCAGCAGTGACGGGTACATCGGGGAGCTGTTTTTT.

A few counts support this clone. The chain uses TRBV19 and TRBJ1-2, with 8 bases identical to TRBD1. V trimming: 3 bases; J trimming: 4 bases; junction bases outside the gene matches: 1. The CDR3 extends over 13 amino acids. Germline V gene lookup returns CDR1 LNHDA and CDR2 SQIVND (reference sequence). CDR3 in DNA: TGTGCCAGTAGTATTACAGGGGGCTATGGCTACACCTTC. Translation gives CASSITGGYGYTF.

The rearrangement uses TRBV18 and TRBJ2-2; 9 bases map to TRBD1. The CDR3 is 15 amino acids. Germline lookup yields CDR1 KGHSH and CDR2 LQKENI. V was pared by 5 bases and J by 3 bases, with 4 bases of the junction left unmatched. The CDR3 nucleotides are TGTGCCAGCTCAACGGACAGGGGATACACCGGGGAGCTGTTTTTT. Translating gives CASSTDRGYTGELFF.

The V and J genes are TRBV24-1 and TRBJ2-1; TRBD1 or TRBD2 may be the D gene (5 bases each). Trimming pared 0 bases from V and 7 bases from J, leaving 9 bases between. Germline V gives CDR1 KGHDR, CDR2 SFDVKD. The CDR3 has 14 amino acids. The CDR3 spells CATSDLMGVNEQFF. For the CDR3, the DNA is TGTGCCACCAGTGATTTGATGGGGGTGAATGAGCAGTTCTTC.

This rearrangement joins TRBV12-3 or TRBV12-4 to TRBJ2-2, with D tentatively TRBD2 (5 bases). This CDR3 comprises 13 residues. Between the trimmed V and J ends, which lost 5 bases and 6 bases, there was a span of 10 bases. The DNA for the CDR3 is TGTGCCAGCAGTCTCACGGGGTCCGGGGAGCTGTTTTTT. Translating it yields CASSLTGSGELFF.